The 31 T cell receptor beta chains given below trace back to one sample, sequenced in a study of cytomegalovirus exposure and HLA in healthy donors (dated by TCRdb to about 2017). The protocol used for the library was the immunoSEQ multiplex PCR assay. For the multiplex PCR, a mixture combining 60 forward primers for TCR Vbeta segments and 13 reverse primers for TCR Jbeta segments was used. Entries here come from immuneACCESS through TCRdb and include only in-frame sequences with V and J called. Some clones fail to appear in such tables; in the studies checked, an unresolved V gene covers under half of the shortfall, and the cause of the remainder is unknown. This sample holds about 100,000 clones; 81% were observed only once. The ten largest make up approximately 4% of the sample. Sequenced sample: PBMCs. Every receptor here comes from a woman aged 70-85 years in good health and CMV-seropositive.

This clone was observed a handful of times. The genes are TRBV19 and TRBJ2-7; tentative D call: TRBD2 (5 bases). Trimming removed 5 bases from V and 6 bases from J, with 17 bases in between. CDR3 size: 14 residues. From germline, CDR1 is LNHDA and CDR2 SQIVND (reference sequence). The CDR3 here is CASSLRRVGGEQYF. The CDR3 DNA is TGTGCCAGTAGTTTACGAAGGGTTGGAGGCGAGCAGTACTTC.

The chain recombines TRBV5-8 with TRBJ2-1, with 9 bases fitting TRBD1. After removal of 4 bases from V and 3 bases from J, the junction contained 14 bases not matched to a gene. CDR1 is SGHTS and CDR2 is YDEGEE in the germline V gene. This CDR3 comprises 18 residues. CDR3 DNA: TGTGCCAGCAGCGAAGACAGGGGGTTCTTAACTTACTACAATGAGCAGTTCTTC. This codes for CASSEDRGFLTYYNEQFF.

This rearrangement joins TRBV7-2 to TRBJ1-5; no clear D. The CDR3 length is 13 residues. Trimming left V 7 bases short and J 0 bases short, with 7 bases between. Germline-derived CDR1 and CDR2 are SGHTA and FQGNSA. CDR3 nucleotide sequence: TGTGCCAGCAATCAGGATAGCAATCAGCCCCAGCATTTT. This translates into CASNQDSNQPQHF.

This clone was seen a single time. The chain has TRBV7-9 and TRBJ2-5, with TRBD1 as a possible D gene (6 bases). The CDR3 covers 14 residues. In germline, CDR1 is SEHNR, CDR2 FQNEAQ (reference sequence). Trimming left V 2 bases short and J 2 bases short, with 9 bases between. The CDR3 loop reads CASSLRTGQETQYF. The CDR3 DNA sequence: TGTGCCAGCAGCTTACGTACAGGGCAAGAGACCCAGTACTTC.

The chain uses TRBV2 and TRBJ1-6, with TRBD1 identical over 9 bases. CDR1 and CDR2 from the germline V gene are SNHLY and FYNNEI. J lost 0 bases, V lost 2 bases, and 5 bases had no gene match. There are 18 residues in the CDR3. DNA for the CDR3: TGTGCCAGCAGTGAATTAGGACAGGGGAGCTCCTATAATTCACCCCTCCACTTT. Translating it yields CASSELGQGSSYNSPLHF.

The chain employs TRBV6-4 and TRBJ2-5, with D possibly being TRBD1 (5 bases). Germline assignment: CDR1 MRHNA and CDR2 SNTAGT. Trimming removed 0 bases at V and 1 base at J, with 9 bases between. This CDR3 is 15 amino acids long. The CDR3 region is CASSDSKGAQETQYF. The DNA for the CDR3 is TGTGCCAGCAGTGACTCGAAAGGGGCCCAAGAGACCCAGTACTTC.

J is TRBJ1-2 and V is TRBV6-1; 7 positions agree with TRBD1. Germline assignment: CDR1 MNHNS and CDR2 SASEGT. V lost 8 bases and J lost 6; bases outside the gene matches: 12. The CDR3 totals 14 residues. The CDR3 nucleotides read TGTGCCAGCCCCCCCGAGAGGGGGCGGGATGGCTACACCTTC. It translates to CASPPERGRDGYTF.

The V call is TRBV14, the J call TRBJ2-3; D perhaps matches TRBD2 (5 bases). The CDR3 runs to 13 residues. Trimming cost V 3 bases and J 12 bases, with 16 bases left between them. CDR1 SGHDN and CDR2 FVKESK come from the germline V gene. The CDR3 DNA reads as TGTGCCAGCAGCCAGTCCCTTGCGGGTGGTCAGTATTTT. Its translation is CASSQSLAGGQYF. The full variable domain, its missing parts supplied by reference TRBV14 and TRBJ2-3, is EAGVTQFPSHSVIEKGQTVTLRCDPISGHDNLYWYRRVMGKEIKFLLHFVKESKQDESGMPNNRFLAERTGGTYSTLKVQPAELEDSGVYFCASSQSLAGGQYFGPGTRLTVL.

The chain has TRBV4-3 and TRBJ1-6; possible D gene TRBD1, 5 bases. The CDR3 extends over 14 amino acids. V was cut by 6 bases and J by 6 bases, with 12 bases left in between. Germline V gives CDR1 LGHNA, CDR2 YSLEER. CDR3 nucleotides: TGCGCCAGCAGTCTAGGGGTGGGTAATTCACCCCTCCACTTT. Its translation: CASSLGVGNSPLHF.

This chain connects TRBV6-5 to TRBJ2-1; D perhaps matches TRBD1 (6 bases). Trimming removed 4 bases from V and 4 bases from J, with 8 bases in between. There are 13 residues in the CDR3. The germline CDR1 and CDR2 sequences are MNHEY and SVGAGI. CDR3 sequence: CASSFGQYNEQFF. CDR3 sequence (DNA): TGTGCCAGCAGTTTCGGACAGTACAATGAGCAGTTCTTC.

The V gene is TRBV20-1, the J gene TRBJ2-3; TRBD2 aligns across 7 bases. Trimming at V came to 8 bases and at J to 6 bases, leaving 5 bases not matched to a gene. CDR1 is DFQATT, CDR2 SNEGSKA, per germline (reference sequence). The CDR3 contains 11 residues. CDR3 nucleotide sequence: TGCAGTCCCGTGGGGGGGGATACGCAGTATTTT. Translating it yields CSPVGGDTQYF.

The chain carries TRBV4-3 and TRBJ2-2, with D tentatively TRBD2 (5 bases). CDR3 length equals 14 residues. The germline gives CDR1 LGHNA, CDR2 YSLEER. Trimming took off 4 bases at V and 1 base at J, with 7 bases between the two ends. CDR3 amino acids: CASSRTVNTGELFF. The CDR3 nucleotides are TGCGCCAGCAGCCGGACTGTGAACACCGGGGAGCTGTTTTTT.

The chain couples TRBV5-1 to TRBJ2-1, with 9 bases that match TRBD1. Germline V gives CDR1 SGHRS, CDR2 YFSETQ. Trimming at V came to 4 bases and at J to 6 bases, leaving 2 bases not matched to a gene. This CDR3 spans 13 amino acids. The CDR3 loop is CASSPDRGNEQFF. CDR3 sequence (DNA): TGCGCCAGCAGCCCGGACAGGGGCAATGAGCAGTTCTTC. The variable domain in full, with the rest retrieved from reference TRBV5-1 and TRBJ2-1, is KAGVTQTPRYLIKTRGQQVTLSCSPISGHRSVSWYQQTPGQGLQFLFEYFSETQRNKGNFPGRFSGRQFSNSRSEMNVSTLELGDSALYLCASSPDRGNEQFFGPGTRLTVL.

The rearrangement joins TRBV11-2 to TRBJ2-7, with D uncertain. Trimming stripped 7 bases from V and 4 bases from J, with 8 bases between. Germline V gene sequence: CDR1 SGHAT, CDR2 FQNNGV. This CDR3 contains 11 residues. CDR3 protein: CASTRQYEQYF. The CDR3 bases are TGTGCCAGCACCCGCCAGTACGAGCAGTACTTC.

The gene calls are TRBV7-6 and TRBJ2-5; perhaps TRBD1 as D (5 bases). The DNA end is a closer match to TRBJ2-7, so the J assignment may be wrong. Germline CDR1 is SGHVS and CDR2 is FNYEAQ. The CDR3 extends over 14 amino acids. The CDR3 DNA reads as TGTGCCAGCAGCCCCCGCGACAGTTCCTACGAGCAGTACTTC. This codes for CASSPRDSSYEQYF.

The chain couples TRBV6-4 to TRBJ1-6, with D possibly matching TRBD1 (6 bases). The CDR3 extends over 13 amino acids. Germline V gene data show CDR1 as MRHNA and CDR2 as SNTAGT. Trimming stripped 8 bases from V and 9 bases from J, with 14 bases between. The CDR3 protein is CASSVDSLSPLHF. CDR3 coding DNA: TGTGCCAGCTCTGTGGACAGCCTTTCACCCCTCCACTTT.

This chain links TRBV5-1 with TRBJ2-5; 12 bases are a match to TRBD2. The length of the CDR3 is 16 residues. The germline gives CDR1 SGHRS, CDR2 YFSETQ. Unmatched junction bases numbered 8, after V lost 4 bases and J lost 4 bases. The CDR3 loop is CASSALAGGPPETQYF. DNA of the CDR3: TGCGCCAGCAGCGCTCTAGCGGGAGGGCCCCCAGAGACCCAGTACTTC.

V gene TRBV10-2 combines with J gene TRBJ2-4; D unresolved. The CDR3 extends over 15 amino acids. From germline, CDR1 is WSHSY and CDR2 SAAADI. V dropped 4 bases and J dropped 1 base, with 11 bases sitting between them. The DNA of the CDR3 is TGCGCCAGCAGTGTAAATACTGAGGCCAAAAACATTCAGTACTTC. Its protein is CASSVNTEAKNIQYF.

This clone was picked up a small number of times. This same CDR3 is encoded by further DNA sequences in the sample. The V gene is TRBV7-9, the J gene TRBJ1-5; 7 positions match TRBD1. The ends lost 1 base at V and 6 bases at J; junction bases unmatched: 3. The CDR3 totals 14 residues. Germline V gene lookup returns CDR1 SEHNR and CDR2 FQNEAQ (reference sequence). The CDR3 nucleotides read TGTGCCAGCAGCTTAGGAGGGGGCGGTCAGCCCCAGCATTTT. As protein: CASSLGGGGQPQHF. Full variable domain (outside the CDR3, taken from reference TRBV7-9 and TRBJ1-5): DTGVSQNPRHKITKRGQNVTFRCDPISEHNRLYWYRQTLGQGPEFLTYFQNEAQLEKSRLLSDRFSAERPKGSFSTLEIQRTEQGDSAMYLCASSLGGGGQPQHFGDGTRLSIL.

CDR3 bases: TGCAGCGTTGATTCCCTAGACTCCTACAATGAGCAGTTCTTC. Translation: CSVDSLDSYNEQFF. The V gene is TRBV29-1, the J gene TRBJ2-1; no definite D call. Germline assignment: CDR1 SQVTM and CDR2 ANQGSEA. This CDR3 is 14 amino acids long. V lost 3 bases, J lost 0 bases, and 9 bases lay in between.

The chain uses TRBV5-1 and TRBJ2-2; a weak D match, TRBD1 (6 bases). V was pared by 3 bases and J by 1 base, with 10 bases between. The CDR3 runs to 15 residues. The germline CDR1 and CDR2 sequences are SGHRS and YFSETQ. CDR3 DNA sequence: TGCGCCAGCAGCTCCGGGACACTGAACACCGGGGAGCTGTTTTTT. This gives the protein CASSSGTLNTGELFF.

The rearrangement links TRBV5-1 to TRBJ2-3; TRBD2 matches at 7 bases. The germline gives CDR1 SGHRS, CDR2 YFSETQ. This CDR3 is built from 14 residues. V was clipped by 4 bases and J by 5 bases; unmatched bases: 7. The DNA of the CDR3 is TGCGCCAGCAGCACTGTATTAGCGGGAGATACGCAGTATTTT. The encoded protein is CASSTVLAGDTQYF.

V usage is TRBV7-9 and J usage is TRBJ2-7, with 7 bases matching TRBD1. This CDR3 has 16 amino acids. The germline gives CDR1 SEHNR, CDR2 FQNEAQ (reference sequence). The V segment lost 4 bases and the J segment 3 bases; nucleotides outside the gene matches: 12. The CDR3 loop is CASSSGQSWGFYEQYF. The CDR3, as DNA: TGTGCCAGCAGCTCGGGACAGTCCTGGGGATTCTACGAGCAGTACTTC.

V is TRBV7-9 and J is TRBJ2-5; 8 nucleotides agree with TRBD2. The germline gives CDR1 SEHNR, CDR2 FQNEAQ (reference sequence). Trimming cost V 1 base and J 3 bases; bases outside gene matches: 7. This CDR3 comprises 16 residues. CDR3 residues: CASSLEGAGAKETQYF. The CDR3 DNA reads as TGTGCCAGCAGCTTAGAAGGAGCGGGGGCAAAAGAGACCCAGTACTTC.

The gene calls are TRBV7-2 and TRBJ1-4; 11 bases match TRBD1. CDR1 is SGHTA and CDR2 is FQGNSA in the germline V gene. This CDR3 has 17 residues. The V gene end was trimmed by 4 bases and the J gene end by 7 bases; junction bases not matched to a gene: 11. DNA for the CDR3: TGTGCCAGCAGCTCCGAGGGGACAGGGGGAAGGGGTGAAAAACTGTTTTTT. Encoded protein: CASSSEGTGGRGEKLFF.

This chain uses TRBV19 with TRBJ1-4; 7 positions match TRBD1. There are 15 residues in the CDR3. Germline-derived CDR1 and CDR2 are LNHDA and SQIVND (reference sequence). V gave up 7 bases and J gave up 4 bases; unmatched junction bases: 9. Written as DNA, the CDR3 is TGTGCCAGTACCTATTCTCACAGGGGTAATGAAAAACTGTTTTTT. Translation: CASTYSHRGNEKLFF.

This clone was seen a handful of times. This rearrangement joins TRBV7-6 to TRBJ1-6; the D is unclear. The ends were cut back, 7 bases at V and 10 bases at J, with 14 bases in the middle. The germline gives CDR1 SGHVS, CDR2 FNYEAQ. The CDR3 is made up of 13 amino acids. The CDR3 loop reads CASTLVVGSPLHF. The CDR3 DNA reads TGTGCCAGCACCCTAGTAGTTGGATCACCCCTCCACTTT.

In this sample, this clone turned up a few times. This chain joins TRBV4-3 and TRBJ1-1; D might be TRBD1 (5 bases). Germline V gives CDR1 LGHNA, CDR2 YSLEER. CDR3 size: 16 residues. V shed 3 bases and J shed 4 bases, with 18 bases lying between them. This CDR3 is CASSQAPGRVGTEAFF. The CDR3 bases are TGCGCCAGCAGCCAGGCTCCGGGCAGGGTAGGCACTGAAGCTTTCTTT.

In DNA, the CDR3 is TGTGCCAGCAGCTTGGCCGGATCCCCACAGGACAGGGATCAGCCCCAGCATTTT. Translation gives CASSLAGSPQDRDQPQHF. The chain recombines TRBV5-6 with TRBJ1-5, with 8 bases that match TRBD1. In germline, CDR1 is SGHDT, CDR2 YYEEEE. The CDR3 is made up of 18 amino acids. J gave up 5 bases and V 0 bases, and 13 bases lay outside the gene matches.

This rearrangement joins TRBV7-9 to TRBJ2-7; D possibly corresponds to TRBD2 (5 bases). The CDR3 is 13 residues long. Trimming shortened V by 5 bases and J by 3 bases, and 11 bases separated the two germline ends. Germline CDR1 reads SEHNR; CDR2 reads FQNEAQ (reference sequence). The CDR3 here is CASSNPGNYEQYF. DNA of the CDR3: TGTGCCAGCAGCAACCCGGGAAACTACGAGCAGTACTTC.

The chain carries TRBV19 and TRBJ2-7; no clear D gene. Trimming took off 3 bases at V and 2 bases at J, with 11 bases between the two ends. This CDR3 is built from 14 residues. Per the germline V gene, CDR1 is LNHDA and CDR2 is SQIVND (reference sequence). The CDR3 loop is CASSISSQTYEQYF. The DNA of the CDR3 is TGTGCCAGTAGTATCAGTAGCCAGACCTACGAGCAGTACTTC.